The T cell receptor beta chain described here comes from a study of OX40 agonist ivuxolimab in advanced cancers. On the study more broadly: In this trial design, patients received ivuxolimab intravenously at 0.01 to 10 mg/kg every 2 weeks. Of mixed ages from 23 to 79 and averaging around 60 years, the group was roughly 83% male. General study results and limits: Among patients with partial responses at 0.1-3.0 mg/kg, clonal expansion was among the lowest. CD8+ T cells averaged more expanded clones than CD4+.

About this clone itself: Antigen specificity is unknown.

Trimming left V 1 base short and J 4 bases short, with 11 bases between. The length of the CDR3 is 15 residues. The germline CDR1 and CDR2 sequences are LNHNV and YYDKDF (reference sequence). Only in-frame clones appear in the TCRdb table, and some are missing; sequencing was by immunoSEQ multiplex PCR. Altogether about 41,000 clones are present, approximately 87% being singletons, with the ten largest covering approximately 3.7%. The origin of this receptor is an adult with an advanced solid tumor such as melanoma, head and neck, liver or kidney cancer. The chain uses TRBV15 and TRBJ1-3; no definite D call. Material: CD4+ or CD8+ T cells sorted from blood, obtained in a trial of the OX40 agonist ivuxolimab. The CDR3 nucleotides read TGTGCCACCAGCAGAGGAACACTCATGGGAAACACCATATATTTT. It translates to CATSRGTLMGNTIYF.